This is a list of T cell receptor beta chains from one sample in a study of T cell changes during pregnancy in multiple sclerosis. Profiling relied on immunoSEQ multiplex PCR, and the TCRdb table lists in-frame clones only, not all of them. The sample records some 79,000 clones, 75% to 95% being singletons. The sample here was CD4+ T cells from peripheral blood mononuclear cells, taken in the second trimester of pregnancy. The receptors originated from a female donor with multiple sclerosis, enrolled in a pregnancy study. Each CDR3 is given with its conserved first and last residue. Each record gives: V gene, clone size, J gene, D gene, CDR3 protein, CDR3 DNA. A D gene is named only where the DNA matches it firmly. Clone size is stated in some rows and not others, as once, few, many or a class when expanded.

V: TRBV1
size: .
J: TRBJ2-1
D: .
CDR3: CTSSQDRGLAVLGEYNEQFF
DNA: TGCACCAGCAGCCAAGATAGGGGACTAGCGGTGTTGGGGGAGTACAATGAGCAGTTCTTC

V: TRBV7-9
size: .
J: TRBJ1-2
D: .
CDR3: CASSSTVYYGYTF
DNA: TGTGCCAGCAGCTCAACGGTGTACTATGGCTACACCTTC

V: TRBV7-9
size: .
J: TRBJ1-3
D: .
CDR3: CASSSPPGNSYGNTIYF
DNA: TGTGCCAGCAGCTCCCCACCGGGGAACTCTTATGGAAACACCATATATTTT

V: TRBV11-1
size: .
J: TRBJ2-5
D: TRBD2
CDR3: CASSYRLAGGQETQYF
DNA: TGTGCCAGCAGTTACAGACTAGCGGGGGGACAAGAGACCCAGTACTTC

V: TRBV4-1
size: .
J: TRBJ2-7
D: TRBD2
CDR3: CASSQGPAGGLGSEQYF
DNA: TGCGCCAGCAGCCAAGGCCCAGCGGGGGGGCTAGGGAGCGAGCAGTACTTC

V: TRBV19
size: .
J: TRBJ2-1
D: TRBD2
CDR3: CASSILRVAGRGYNEQFF
DNA: TGTGCCAGTAGTATCCTCAGGGTAGCGGGACGGGGGTACAATGAGCAGTTCTTC

V: TRBV15
size: .
J: TRBJ2-2
D: .
CDR3: CATSTDTLELFF
DNA: TGTGCCACCAGCACCGACACCCTCGAGCTGTTTTTT

V: TRBV5-4
size: .
J: TRBJ1-2
D: TRBD1
CDR3: CASSRTGGAYGYTF
DNA: TGTGCCAGCAGCCGGACAGGGGGGGCCTATGGCTACACCTTC

V: TRBV5-1
size: .
J: TRBJ2-3
D: TRBD2
CDR3: CASSRTSGVFSTDTQYF
DNA: TGCGCCAGCAGCCGGACTAGCGGGGTCTTTAGCACAGATACGCAGTATTTT

V: TRBV10-3
size: .
J: TRBJ1-2
D: TRBD1
CDR3: CAISGTGVPTF
DNA: TGTGCCATCTCTGGGACAGGGGTGCCCACCTTC

V: TRBV2
size: few
J: TRBJ2-3
D: TRBD2
CDR3: CASAGTSPTDTQYF
DNA: TGTGCCAGCGCCGGGACTAGCCCCACAGATACGCAGTATTTT

V: TRBV27
size: .
J: TRBJ2-7
D: TRBD2
CDR3: CASSSPGLASYEQYF
DNA: TGTGCCAGCAGTTCCCCGGGACTAGCGTCATACGAGCAGTACTTC

V: TRBV30
size: .
J: TRBJ1-1
D: .
CDR3: CAWSRAGTEAFF
DNA: TGTGCCTGGAGTAGAGCGGGGACTGAAGCTTTCTTT

V: TRBV27
size: .
J: TRBJ1-3
D: .
CDR3: CASSLVGFGGNTIYF
DNA: TGTGCCAGCAGTTTGGTCGGTTTTGGGGGGAACACCATATATTTT

V: TRBV11-3
size: once
J: TRBJ2-2
D: TRBD1
CDR3: CASSLTRTGNGPGELFF
DNA: TGTGCCAGCAGCCTAACCCGGACAGGGAACGGCCCCGGGGAGCTGTTTTTT

V: TRBV27
size: .
J: TRBJ1-4
D: .
CDR3: CASSPITNEGRKLFF
DNA: TGTGCCAGCAGCCCTATCACAAATGAGGGGAGGAAACTGTTTTTT

V: TRBV15
size: once
J: TRBJ1-2
D: .
CDR3: CATSSSPGVGYTF
DNA: TGTGCCACCAGCAGCTCACCAGGGGTTGGCTACACCTTC

V: TRBV19
size: few
J: TRBJ1-2
D: .
CDR3: CASIGGGTPYGYTF
DNA: TGTGCCAGTATTGGGGGAGGGACACCCTATGGCTACACCTTC

V: TRBV7-6
size: .
J: TRBJ2-5
D: TRBD1
CDR3: CASSSPGQGQETQYF
DNA: TGTGCCAGCAGCTCGCCGGGACAGGGACAAGAGACCCAGTACTTC

V: TRBV15
size: .
J: TRBJ1-5
D: TRBD1
CDR3: CATSRKRGAGGVQPQHF
DNA: TGTGCCACCAGCCGGAAAAGAGGTGCAGGGGGAGTTCAGCCCCAGCATTTT

V: TRBV25-1
size: .
J: TRBJ1-6
D: TRBD1
CDR3: CASSRGTGNNSPLHF
DNA: TGTGCCAGCAGTAGAGGGACAGGGAATAATTCACCCCTCCACTTT

V: TRBV5-5
size: .
J: TRBJ1-2
D: .
CDR3: CASSRQTAAYGYTF
DNA: TGTGCCAGCAGCAGACAGACGGCAGCCTATGGCTACACCTTC

V: TRBV5-6
size: .
J: TRBJ1-2
D: .
CDR3: CASSLTSNYGYTF
DNA: TGTGCCAGCAGCTTGACATCAAACTATGGCTACACCTTC

V: TRBV19
size: once
J: TRBJ2-7
D: TRBD1
CDR3: CASSKTGTGYEQYF
DNA: TGTGCCAGTAGTAAAACCGGGACAGGCTACGAGCAGTACTTC

V: TRBV5-1
size: .
J: TRBJ2-3
D: .
CDR3: CASSLVGRGTDTQYF
DNA: TGCGCCAGCAGCTTGGTGGGCAGGGGAACAGATACGCAGTATTTT